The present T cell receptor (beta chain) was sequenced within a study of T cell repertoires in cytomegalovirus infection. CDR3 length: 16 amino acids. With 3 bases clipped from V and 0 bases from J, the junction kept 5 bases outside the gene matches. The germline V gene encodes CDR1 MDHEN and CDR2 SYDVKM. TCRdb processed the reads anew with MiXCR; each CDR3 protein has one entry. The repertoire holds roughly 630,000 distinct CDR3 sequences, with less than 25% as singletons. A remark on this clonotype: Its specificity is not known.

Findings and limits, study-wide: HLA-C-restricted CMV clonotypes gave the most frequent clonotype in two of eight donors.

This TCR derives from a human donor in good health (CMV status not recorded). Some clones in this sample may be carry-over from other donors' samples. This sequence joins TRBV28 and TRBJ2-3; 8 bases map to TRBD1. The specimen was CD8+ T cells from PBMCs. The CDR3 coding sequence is TGTGCCAGCAGTTTGTGGGACAGGTCTAGCACAGATACGCAGTATTTT. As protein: CASSLWDRSSTDTQYF.